This TCR beta chain was profiled in a study of blood T cells in healthy people across ages. Overall study: Capture via template switching afforded approximately one barcoded beta molecule per two T cells.

Study observations and caveats: Total diversity from one million sequenced T cells was likely underestimated.

The germline V and J ends were trimmed by 3 bases and 4 bases, with 11 bases remaining between them. The CDR3 runs 14 residues. The germline V gene encodes CDR1 SGHRS and CDR2 YFSETQ. In the case of this clonotype: No antigen is known for it.

A second PCR, run for about 7 to 12 cycles, used a sample-barcoded 5' primer plus a J-beta primer mix. Carrying 12 random nucleotides, a template-switch adaptor labeled each individual cDNA molecule. TCRdb ran MiXCR on the 5' RACE reads and lists one entry per CDR3 protein. The sample lists roughly 2 million distinct CDR3 sequences; about 50% were seen once. They isolated at least 7 million PBMCs from each sample. This chain connects TRBV5-1 to TRBJ2-1; D may be TRBD2 (6 bases). Sequencing was carried out using blood. This clonotype was obtained from a woman between 35 and 50 years old in good health. CDR3 residues: CASSSGGEYNEQFF. The CDR3 DNA reads as TGCGCCAGCAGCTCAGGCGGGGAATACAATGAGCAGTTCTTC.